Below, 21 T cell receptor beta chains from the same sample are listed, as sequenced in a study of OX40 agonist ivuxolimab in advanced cancers. Repertoires were generated with immunoSEQ multiplex PCR, while TCRdb's copy carries only in-frame clones and drops some. The sample has around 66,000 clones, about 90% seen once; the top ten hold 0.3% to 0.45%. The sequences come from CD4+ or CD8+ T cells sorted from blood, collected in a trial of the OX40 agonist ivuxolimab. The receptors stem from an adult with an advanced solid tumor such as melanoma, head and neck, liver or kidney cancer.

V is TRBV27 and J is TRBJ1-1; TRBD1 aligns across 10 bases. The CDR3 extends over 20 amino acids. The germline V gene encodes CDR1 MNHEY and CDR2 SMNVEV (reference sequence). J was trimmed by 5 bases and V by 0 bases; bases with no gene match: 18. CDR3 in DNA: TGTGCCAGCAGTTTATCGCTGGAGTCCCCGACAGGGGGCTTCTGGACTGAAGCTTTCTTT. Its translation: CASSLSLESPTGGFWTEAFF.

V is TRBV30 and J is TRBJ1-2; a weak D match, TRBD1 (5 bases). V lost 8 bases, J lost 8 bases, and 15 bases lay in between. The CDR3 totals 11 residues. Germline assignment: CDR1 GTSNPN and CDR2 SVGIG (reference sequence). This CDR3 reads CAQTGGGGYTF. Written as DNA, the CDR3 is TGTGCCCAGACCGGGGGGGGAGGCTACACCTTC. The variable domain in full, with the rest retrieved from reference TRBV30 and TRBJ1-2, is SQTIHQWPATLVQPVGSPLSLECTVEGTSNPNLYWYRQAAGRGLQLLFYSVGIGQISSEVPQNLSASRPQDRQFILSSKKLLLSDSGFYLCAQTGGGGYTFGSGTRLTVV.

The chain carries TRBV5-1 and TRBJ1-1, with D perhaps matching TRBD1 (5 bases). The CDR3 length is 13 residues. The V end was cut by 4 bases, the J end by 4 bases, with 11 bases between. Germline V gives CDR1 SGHRS, CDR2 YFSETQ. In DNA form, the CDR3 reads TGCGCCAGCAGCCACCCCGGGGGCACTGAAGCTTTCTTT. It translates to CASSHPGGTEAFF. The full variable domain, with the rest looked up from reference TRBV5-1 and TRBJ1-1, is KAGVTQTPRYLIKTRGQQVTLSCSPISGHRSVSWYQQTPGQGLQFLFEYFSETQRNKGNFPGRFSGRQFSNSRSEMNVSTLELGDSALYLCASSHPGGTEAFFGQGTRLTVV.

This clone showed up just once. The V and J genes are TRBV5-1 and TRBJ2-2, with D possibly matching TRBD1 (5 bases). V was shortened by 2 bases and J by 2 bases, with 10 bases between the two germline ends. This CDR3 has 15 amino acids. Germline CDR1 reads SGHRS; CDR2 reads YFSETQ. CDR3 sequence: CASSFRRTNTGELFF. CDR3 DNA: TGCGCCAGCAGCTTCCGACGGACAAACACCGGGGAGCTGTTTTTT.

Turning to this clone: One end of the junction is discordant with germline, which a read error may explain. The chain joins TRBV11-2 to TRBJ2-2; 8 bases agree with TRBD2. CDR3 length: 16 amino acids. Germline V gene lookup returns CDR1 SGHAT and CDR2 FQNNGV. The CDR3: CASIASRGGPPGELFF. CDR3 DNA sequence: TGTGCCAGCATCGCCAGTCGCGGGGGGCCGCCCGGGGAACTGTTTTTT.

This clone was counted once. At one end, the junction sequence differs from germline, possibly due to a read error. J is TRBJ2-5 and V is TRBV7-2; TRBD2 matches 12 bases. Germline CDR1 SGHTA, CDR2 FQGNSA. The CDR3 totals 17 residues. This CDR3 reads CAGSSTSGGSVGETQYF. The CDR3 coding sequence is TGTGCCGGCAGCTCGACTAGCGGGGGCTCCGTGGGGGAGACCCAGTACTTC. Full variable domain (missing parts from reference TRBV7-2 and TRBJ2-5): GAGVSQSPSNKVTEKGKDVELRCDPISGHTALYWYRQSLGQGLEFLIYFQGNSAPDKSGLPSDRFSAERTGGSVSTLTIQRTQQEDSAVYLCAGSSTSGGSVGETQYFGPGTRLLVL.

The gene calls are TRBV11-2 and TRBJ1-2; weak D call: TRBD1 (5 bases). Trimming took off 0 bases at V and 8 bases at J, with 28 bases between the two ends. In germline, CDR1 is SGHAT, CDR2 FQNNGV. This CDR3 has 19 amino acids. The CDR3 loop reads CASSLDLQWGIGPGDGYTF. The CDR3 DNA follows: TGTGCCAGCAGCTTAGATCTTCAATGGGGGATTGGGCCCGGCGACGGCTACACCTTC.

This clone was picked up one time. The chain has TRBV20-1 and TRBJ2-1; unclear D gene. The CDR3 extends over 10 amino acids. Germline CDR1 reads DFQATT; CDR2 reads SNEGSKA (reference sequence). Trimming stripped 6 bases from V and 13 bases from J, with 13 bases between. The DNA for the CDR3 is TGCAGTGCAGGCCGGGTCGAACAGTTCTTC. Its translation: CSAGRVEQFF.

Turning to this clone: Other DNA sequences in this specimen translate into the identical CDR3. The chain combines TRBV14 with TRBJ2-7; D call uncertain. Germline CDR1 is SGHDN and CDR2 is FVKESK. The length of the CDR3 is 11 residues. Trimming took 3 bases from V and 4 from J, leaving 4 bases between them. The CDR3 region is CASSHNYEQYF. Here the CDR3 DNA reads TGTGCCAGCAGCCACAATTACGAGCAGTACTTC.

A word on this clone: The junction departs from germline at one end; a sequencing error may be responsible. V is TRBV9 and J is TRBJ2-1, with D possibly being TRBD1 (5 bases). The V gene's germline CDR1 is SGDLS and CDR2 YYNGEE. CDR3 length: 15 amino acids. The CDR3 loop is CASSPASLGRNEQLF. The DNA for the CDR3 is TGTGCCAGCAGCCCAGCCTCCCTGGGGCGCAATGAGCAGCTCTTC. The variable domain in full, with the rest retrieved from reference TRBV9 and TRBJ2-1, is DSGVTQTPKHLITATGQRVTLRCSPRSGDLSVYWYQQSLDQGLQFLIQYYNGEERAKGNILERFSAQQFPDLHSELNLSSLELGDSALYFCASSPASLGRNEQLFGPGTRLTVL.

V usage is TRBV4-3 and J usage is TRBJ2-4; D assignment may be TRBD1 or TRBD2 (6 bases each). This CDR3 has 15 amino acids. CDR1 and CDR2 (germline): LGHNA, YSLEER. V was cut by 1 base and J by 4 bases, with 11 bases left in between. The CDR3 DNA is TGCGCCAGCAGCCAAGTGACGGGGGCGAAAAACATTCAGTACTTC. Translating gives CASSQVTGAKNIQYF.

This clone has a handful of counts. V usage is TRBV25-1 and J usage is TRBJ2-1; D not certain. The CDR3 runs 11 residues. Trimming took off 3 bases at V and 8 bases at J, with 5 bases between the two ends. The germline CDR1 and CDR2 sequences are MGHDK and SYGVNS. CDR3 loop: CASSDPDEQFF. CDR3 sequence (DNA): TGTGCCAGCAGTGATCCGGATGAGCAGTTCTTC.

CDR3 sequence: CASSFQAWRGLGTEAFF. CDR3 DNA: TGTGCCAGCAGTTTTCAGGCGTGGCGGGGGCTCGGCACTGAAGCTTTCTTT. V and J are TRBV27 and TRBJ1-1, with D perhaps matching TRBD1 (6 bases). The germline V and J ends were trimmed by 3 bases and 4 bases, with 21 bases remaining between them. The CDR3 is 17 amino acids. The germline CDR1 and CDR2 sequences are MNHEY and SMNVEV (reference sequence).

The chain links TRBV13 to TRBJ2-2; 8 nucleotides match TRBD1. The CDR3 contains 16 residues. The ends lost 2 bases at V and 6 bases at J; junction bases unmatched: 8. Germline CDR1 is PRHDT and CDR2 is FYEKMQ (reference sequence). The DNA of the CDR3 is TGTGCCAGCAGCTTAATCCAGGACAGGGACGCCGGGGAGCTGTTTTTT. Translated, it gives CASSLIQDRDAGELFF.

The rearrangement links TRBV6-5 to TRBJ2-1; no clear D. Germline assignment: CDR1 MNHEY and CDR2 SVGAGI. Trimming stripped 4 bases from V and 0 bases from J, with 4 bases between. This CDR3 comprises 13 residues. The CDR3 loop is CASSLRSYNEQFF. The CDR3 region has the DNA TGTGCCAGCAGTTTACGCTCCTACAATGAGCAGTTCTTC.

The chain couples TRBV11-2 to TRBJ2-1, with 7 bases fitting TRBD1. CDR3 size: 15 residues. The V gene's germline CDR1 is SGHAT and CDR2 FQNNGV. V was pared by 1 base and J by 9 bases, with 9 bases of the junction left unmatched. As DNA, the CDR3 is TGTGCCAGCAGCTTAGCCCCAAGGGGGCAGGGTGAGCAGTTCTTC. Translation: CASSLAPRGQGEQFF.

The chain carries TRBV5-1 and TRBJ2-7, with D hard to call. Trimming removed 0 bases from V and 5 bases from J, with 12 bases in between. Germline V gene lookup returns CDR1 SGHRS and CDR2 YFSETQ. This CDR3 region has 14 residues. CDR3 region: CASSLGRLGNEQYF. The CDR3 DNA sequence: TGCGCCAGCAGCTTGGGACGGTTAGGGAACGAGCAGTACTTC.

The chain is built from TRBV9 and TRBJ1-2; no firm D call. Germline-derived CDR1 and CDR2 are SGDLS and YYNGEE. This CDR3 region has 15 residues. V shed 4 bases and J shed 4 bases, with 17 bases lying between them. This CDR3 reads CASSTTGDSGYGYTF. The CDR3 DNA is TGTGCCAGCAGCACAACCGGGGATTCGGGCTATGGCTACACCTTC.

The CDR3 coding sequence is TGTGCCAGCAGTCTCTATCCTAAGACAGATACGCAGTATTTT. It translates to CASSLYPKTDTQYF. The chain joins TRBV7-2 to TRBJ2-3, with D unresolved. This CDR3 contains 14 residues. With 6 bases removed from V and 3 bases from J, the gap between germline ends came to 13 bases. CDR1 SGHTA and CDR2 FQGNSA come from the germline V gene.

This clone was seen once. The V and J genes are TRBV2 and TRBJ2-2; D possibly matches TRBD1 or TRBD2 (5 bases each). V shed 8 bases and J shed 3 bases, with 13 bases lying between them. Looked up from germline, CDR1 is SNHLY and CDR2 is FYNNEI. This CDR3 region has 14 residues. The CDR3 sequence is CASRGTRDTGELFF. The CDR3 DNA follows: TGTGCCAGCCGAGGGACGAGGGACACCGGGGAGCTGTTTTTT.

This clone has a handful of counts. V is TRBV29-1 and J is TRBJ2-7, with D maybe TRBD2 (5 bases). Trimming left V 5 bases short and J 1 base short, with 6 bases between. CDR1 and CDR2 (germline): SQVTM, ANQGSEA. The CDR3 has 11 amino acids. As DNA, the CDR3 is TGCAGCGTTCGGGGATCCTACGAGCAGTACTTC. Translated: CSVRGSYEQYF.